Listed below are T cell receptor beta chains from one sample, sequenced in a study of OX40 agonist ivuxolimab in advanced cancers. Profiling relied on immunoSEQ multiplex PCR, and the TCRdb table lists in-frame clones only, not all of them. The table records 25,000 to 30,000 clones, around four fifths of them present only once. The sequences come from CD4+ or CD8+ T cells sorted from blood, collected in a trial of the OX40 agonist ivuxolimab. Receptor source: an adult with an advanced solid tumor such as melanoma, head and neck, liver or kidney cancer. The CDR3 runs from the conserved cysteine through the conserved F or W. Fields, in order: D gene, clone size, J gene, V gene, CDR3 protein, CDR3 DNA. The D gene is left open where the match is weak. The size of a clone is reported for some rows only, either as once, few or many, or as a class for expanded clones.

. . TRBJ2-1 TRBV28 CASTKGTLYNEQFF TGTGCCAGCACGAAAGGGACTCTGTACAATGAGCAGTTCTTC
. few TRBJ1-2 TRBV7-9 CASSYNTNYGYTF TGTGCCAGCAGCTACAACACTAACTATGGCTACACCTTC
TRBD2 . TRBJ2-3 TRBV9 CASSTRHEGTSGKDTQYF TGTGCCAGCAGCACCCGACACGAGGGGACTAGCGGAAAAGATACGCAGTATTTT
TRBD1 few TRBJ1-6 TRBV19 CATAGTGVSPLHF TGTGCCACCGCCGGGACAGGGGTCTCACCCCTCCACTTT
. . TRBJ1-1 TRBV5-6 CASSLVGSEAFF TGTGCCAGCAGCTTGGTTGGCAGTGAAGCTTTCTTT
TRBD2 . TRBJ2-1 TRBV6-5 CATRGGAAENEQFF TGTGCCACACGCGGGGGGGCGGCTGAAAATGAGCAGTTCTTC
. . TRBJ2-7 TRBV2 CASSAGQPYEQYF TGTGCCAGCAGTGCGGGCCAACCTTACGAGCAGTACTTC
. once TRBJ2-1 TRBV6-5 CASSSPTWLGHNEQFF TGTGCCAGCAGTTCCCCGACCTGGTTAGGGCATAATGAGCAGTTCTTC
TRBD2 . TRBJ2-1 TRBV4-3 CASSPTSGGINEQFF TGCGCCAGCAGCCCGACTAGCGGGGGCATCAATGAGCAGTTCTTC
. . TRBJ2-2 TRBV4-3 CASSQEYRSANTGELFF TGCGCCAGCAGCCAAGAGTACAGGAGCGCGAACACCGGGGAGCTGTTTTTT
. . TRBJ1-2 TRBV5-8 CASSLTLTAANYGYTF TGTGCCAGCAGCTTGACTTTAACAGCCGCTAACTATGGCTACACCTTC
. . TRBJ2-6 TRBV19 CAAGANVLTF TGTGCCGCTGGGGCCAACGTCCTGACTTTC
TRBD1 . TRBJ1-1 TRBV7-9 CASSPTGAGNTEAFF TGTGCCAGCAGCCCAACAGGGGCGGGCAACACTGAAGCTTTCTTT
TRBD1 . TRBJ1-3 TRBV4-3 CASSHSIGQGSEDTIYF TGCGCCAGCAGCCATTCCATTGGACAGGGCAGTGAAGACACCATATATTTT
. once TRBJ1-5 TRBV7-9 CASEGGNPHQPQHF TGTGCCAGCGAGGGGGGGAACCCGCACCAGCCCCAGCATTTT
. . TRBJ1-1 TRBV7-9 CASSPGPGAFF TGTGCCAGCAGCCCAGGACCGGGGGCTTTCTTT
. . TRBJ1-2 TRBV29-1 CSVEGASGYTF TGCAGCGTTGAGGGGGCGTCTGGCTACACCTTC
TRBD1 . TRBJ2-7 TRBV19 CASSHRDRQYEQYF TGTGCCAGTAGTCACCGGGACAGGCAGTACGAGCAGTACTTC
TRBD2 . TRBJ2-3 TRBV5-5 CASSHTSGGGTDTQYF TGTGCCAGCAGCCATACTAGCGGGGGAGGCACAGATACGCAGTATTTT
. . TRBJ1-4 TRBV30 CAWSSGGGEKLFF TGTGCCTGGAGTTCGGGCGGTGGCGAAAAACTGTTTTTT
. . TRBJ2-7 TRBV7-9 CASSFRGSEQYF TGTGCCAGCAGTTTTAGAGGGTCCGAGCAGTACTTC
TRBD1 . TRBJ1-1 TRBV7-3 CASSTGANTEAFF TGTGCCAGCAGCACAGGGGCGAACACTGAAGCTTTCTTT
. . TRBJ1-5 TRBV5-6 CASSFGTGNQPQHF TGTGCCAGCAGCTTCGGCACAGGCAATCAGCCCCAGCATTTT
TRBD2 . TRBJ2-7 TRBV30 CAWSVGAGGPYEQYF TGTGCCTGGAGTGTAGGGGCGGGGGGCCCGTACGAGCAGTACTTC
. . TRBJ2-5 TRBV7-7 CASSLGAGPKETQYF TGTGCTAGCAGCCTCGGTGCGGGGCCAAAAGAGACCCAGTACTTC
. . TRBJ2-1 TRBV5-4 CASSPQGFLDEQFF TGTGCCAGCAGCCCGCAGGGGTTTTTGGATGAGCAGTTCTTC
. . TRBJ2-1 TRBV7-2 CASSLSGNSYNEQFF TGTGCCAGCAGCCTGAGCGGAAACTCCTACAATGAGCAGTTCTTC
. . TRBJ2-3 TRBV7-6 CASSLGGTSDTQYF TGTGCCAGCAGCTTAGGGGGGACATCAGATACGCAGTATTTT
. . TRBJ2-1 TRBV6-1 CASGRREQFF TGTGCCAGCGGGAGGAGGGAGCAGTTCTTC
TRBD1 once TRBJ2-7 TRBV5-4 CASSAGQGGYEQYF TGTGCCAGCAGCGCCGGACAGGGGGGCTACGAGCAGTACTTC
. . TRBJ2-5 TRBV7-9 CASSLRGRGETQYF TGTGCCAGCAGCTTAAGGGGTAGAGGAGAGACCCAGTACTTC
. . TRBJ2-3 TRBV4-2 CASSQEGSGVLGDTQYF TGTGCCAGCAGCCAAGAAGGTAGCGGTGTACTAGGGGATACGCAGTATTTT
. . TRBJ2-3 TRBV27 CASSPTPTHSTQYF TGTGCCAGCAGTCCAACCCCCACCCATTCTACGCAGTATTTT
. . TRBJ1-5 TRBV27 CASSPLGVRGEQPQHF TGTGCCAGCAGTCCCTTAGGAGTGCGAGGAGAACAGCCCCAGCATTTT
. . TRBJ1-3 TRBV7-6 CASSPSGGSGNTIYF TGTGCCAGCAGCCCCAGCGGGGGCTCTGGAAACACCATATATTTT
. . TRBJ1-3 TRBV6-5 CASSYQDTSGNTIYF TGTGCCAGCAGTTACCAGGACACCTCTGGAAACACCATATATTTT
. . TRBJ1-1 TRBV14 CASSQEARPMNTEAFF TGTGCCAGCAGCCAAGAAGCGCGTCCGATGAACACTGAAGCTTTCTTT
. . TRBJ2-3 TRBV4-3 CASSQLPAADSSADTQYF TGCGCCAGCAGCCAACTCCCGGCGGCGGACAGTTCCGCAGATACGCAGTATTTT
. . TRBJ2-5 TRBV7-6 CASSSRTQETQYF TGTGCCAGCAGCTCTCGGACCCAAGAGACCCAGTACTTC
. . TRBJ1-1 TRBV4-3 CASSQGGHTEAFF TGCGCCAGCAGCCAAGGGGGACACACTGAAGCTTTCTTT
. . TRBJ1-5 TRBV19 CASSRQVSNQPQHF TGTGCCAGTAGTCGTCAGGTTAGCAATCAGCCCCAGCATTTT
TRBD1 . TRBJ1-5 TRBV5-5 CASSWGQGADQRAQPQHF TGTGCCAGCAGCTGGGGACAGGGGGCAGATCAAAGGGCTCAGCCCCAGCATTTT
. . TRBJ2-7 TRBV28 CASSRGNEQYF TGTGCCAGCAGCAGGGGTAACGAGCAGTACTTC
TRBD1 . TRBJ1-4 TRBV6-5 CASSYGQGSTNEKLFF TGTGCCAGCAGTTACGGACAGGGATCAACTAATGAAAAACTGTTTTTT
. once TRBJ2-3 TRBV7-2 CASSLATALMDTQYF TGTGCCAGCAGCTTAGCGACAGCCCTCATGGATACGCAGTATTTT
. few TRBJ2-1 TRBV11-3 CASSYGDGEQFF TGTGCCAGCAGCTATGGGGACGGTGAGCAGTTCTTC